The rows below give T cell receptor beta chains drawn from one sample of a study of T cell changes during pregnancy in multiple sclerosis. Here immunoSEQ multiplex PCR was the method, and the copy in TCRdb shows in-frame clones only, minus some. The table records around 30,000 clones, nearly 90% of them present only once. The sequences come from CD4+ T cells from peripheral blood mononuclear cells, collected in the third trimester of pregnancy. The receptors derive from a female donor in good health, enrolled as a control in a pregnancy study. Both conserved end residues are part of each CDR3. A D gene is named only where the DNA matches it firmly. Some rows have no size entry. The others give once, few or many, or a class for an expanded clone.

clone_size	v_call	j_call	d_call	cdr3_aa	cdr3_nt
.	TRBV5-8	TRBJ1-5	.	CASSFASSSNQPQHF	TGTGCCAGCAGCTTTGCTTCCAGTAGCAATCAGCCCCAGCATTTT
.	TRBV7-8	TRBJ1-5	.	CASSLVQGTAGNQPQHF	TGTGCCAGCAGCTTAGTTCAGGGAACTGCGGGCAATCAGCCCCAGCATTTT
.	TRBV7-9	TRBJ2-1	.	CASRAGAGNEQFF	TGTGCCAGCAGGGCGGGGGCGGGCAATGAGCAGTTCTTC
.	TRBV19	TRBJ2-2	.	CASSRAANTGELFF	TGTGCCAGTAGTAGGGCTGCGAACACCGGGGAGCTGTTTTTT
.	TRBV7-8	TRBJ1-6	.	CASRQDLMEALHF	TGTGCCAGTAGACAGGACCTGATGGAGGCCCTCCACTTT
.	TRBV10-2	TRBJ1-1	.	CASEGGTEAFF	TGCGCCAGTGAGGGCGGCACTGAAGCTTTCTTT
.	TRBV19	TRBJ1-5	TRBD1	CASSPSQGFSNQPQHF	TGTGCCAGTAGTCCTTCACAGGGGTTTAGCAATCAGCCCCAGCATTTT
.	TRBV30	TRBJ1-1	.	CACLGPGGTEAFF	TGTGCCTGCCTCGGGCCTGGGGGGACTGAAGCTTTCTTT
.	TRBV5-1	TRBJ2-1	TRBD2	CASSLGSVAGDEQFF	TGCGCCAGCAGCTTGGGGTCGGTAGCGGGGGATGAGCAGTTCTTC
.	TRBV18	TRBJ2-5	.	CASSPLSETQYF	TGTGCCAGCTCACCATTATCAGAGACCCAGTACTTC
.	TRBV5-4	TRBJ2-7	.	CASSLVTDDYEQYF	TGTGCCAGCAGCTTGGTGACAGATGACTACGAGCAGTACTTC
.	TRBV15	TRBJ2-7	TRBD1	CATSRGQGVSYEQYF	TGTGCCACCAGCAGGGGACAGGGGGTATCCTACGAGCAGTACTTC
once	TRBV27	TRBJ2-7	TRBD1	CASSSAGTGSYEQYF	TGTGCCAGCAGTTCCGCCGGGACAGGTTCCTACGAGCAGTACTTC
.	TRBV7-2	TRBJ2-3	.	CASSSGRGLQDTQYF	TGTGCCAGCTCATCGGGGAGAGGGCTCCAAGATACGCAGTATTTT
.	TRBV5-1	TRBJ2-7	.	CASSLDPDRAYEQYF	TGCGCCAGCAGCTTGGACCCGGACAGAGCCTACGAGCAGTACTTC
.	TRBV5-6	TRBJ1-6	TRBD1	CASSINRGQSNSPLHF	TGTGCCAGCAGCATTAACAGGGGGCAAAGTAATTCACCCCTCCACTTT
.	TRBV6-5	TRBJ1-2	.	CASSLTGNYGYTF	TGTGCCAGCAGCTTAACAGGGAACTATGGCTACACCTTC
once	TRBV12-5	TRBJ1-3	.	CASAPDSGGNTIYF	TGTGCTAGTGCCCCGGACAGCGGTGGAAACACCATATATTTT
.	TRBV11-3	TRBJ2-3	.	CASSLRPGGDTQYF	TGTGCCAGCAGCTTAAGGCCAGGGGGGGATACGCAGTATTTT
.	TRBV18	TRBJ1-1	.	CASSSQGSRGTEAFF	TGTGCCAGCTCCAGCCAAGGCAGCCGAGGAACTGAAGCTTTCTTT
.	TRBV2	TRBJ2-3	.	CASSSQGFGTDTQYF	TGTGCCAGCAGCTCCCAGGGGTTCGGCACAGATACGCAGTATTTT
.	TRBV18	TRBJ2-7	TRBD1	CASSPLSWTGTYEQYF	TGTGCCAGCTCCCCTCTTTCCTGGACAGGGACCTACGAGCAGTACTTC
.	TRBV29-1	TRBJ2-7	TRBD1	CSVEKSGTGSYEQYF	TGCAGCGTTGAAAAATCAGGGACAGGGTCCTACGAGCAGTACTTC
once	TRBV5-1	TRBJ2-1	TRBD1	CASSQTGPPYNEQFF	TGCGCCAGCAGCCAGACAGGGCCCCCCTACAATGAGCAGTTCTTC
once	TRBV15	TRBJ2-1	.	CATSRAVGVSYNEQFF	TGTGCCACCAGCCGAGCCGTCGGGGTCTCCTACAATGAGCAGTTCTTC
once	TRBV29-1	TRBJ2-5	.	CSVVGGAVGGETQYF	TGCAGCGTTGTCGGGGGTGCAGTAGGGGGCGAGACCCAGTACTTC
.	TRBV6-1	TRBJ1-2	.	CASSPPRTRLFGYTF	TGTGCCAGCAGCCCCCCCCGGACACGGCTTTTCGGCTACACCTTC
.	TRBV6-5	TRBJ2-2	.	CASRAVPGGELFF	TGTGCCAGCCGTGCCGTGCCCGGCGGGGAGCTGTTTTTT
.	TRBV28	TRBJ1-2	TRBD1	CASRSGQGPGYTF	TGTGCCAGCAGGTCCGGACAGGGTCCTGGCTACACCTTC
.	TRBV7-9	TRBJ2-5	.	CASSLAGGSETQYF	TGTGCCAGCAGCTTAGCAGGGGGTAGCGAGACCCAGTACTTC
.	TRBV5-1	TRBJ2-1	.	CASSLALGTHNEQFF	TGCGCCAGCAGCTTGGCCTTGGGCACCCACAATGAGCAGTTCTTC
.	TRBV4-3	TRBJ2-7	TRBD2	CASSLGLAGGEQYF	TGCGCCAGCAGCCTTGGACTAGCGGGGGGCGAGCAGTACTTC
.	TRBV11-2	TRBJ1-2	TRBD1	CASSPGRTGTDYGYTF	TGTGCCAGCAGTCCCGGCCGGACAGGGACTGACTATGGCTACACCTTC
.	TRBV5-6	TRBJ1-2	.	CASSLPEDYGYTF	TGTGCCAGCAGCCTTCCGGAGGACTATGGCTACACCTTC
once	TRBV7-2	TRBJ2-1	.	CASSLQRRNEQFF	TGTGCCAGCAGCCTGCAGCGGAGGAATGAGCAGTTCTTC
.	TRBV18	TRBJ2-1	.	CASSPISDGEQFF	TGTGCCAGCTCACCAATATCAGATGGTGAGCAGTTCTTC
.	TRBV4-3	TRBJ2-7	.	CASSQELVGGNYEQYF	TGCGCCAGCAGCCAAGAATTGGTTGGCGGAAACTACGAGCAGTACTTC
.	TRBV2	TRBJ2-3	TRBD1	CASGKTGVRTDTQYF	TGTGCCAGCGGCAAGACAGGGGTTAGGACAGATACGCAGTATTTT
.	TRBV19	TRBJ1-1	TRBD1	CASSPTQGARTEAFF	TGTGCCAGTAGCCCAACACAGGGGGCGAGGACTGAAGCTTTCTTT
.	TRBV6-5	TRBJ1-1	.	CASRSRTAPNTEAFF	TGTGCCAGCAGATCGAGGACAGCTCCAAACACTGAAGCTTTCTTT
.	TRBV15	TRBJ2-7	.	CATSRVGGVYEQYF	TGTGCCACCAGCAGAGTAGGTGGAGTCTACGAGCAGTACTTC
.	TRBV9	TRBJ2-3	TRBD2	CASSARSGLAPDTQYF	TGTGCCAGCAGCGCCCGCTCGGGACTAGCCCCAGATACGCAGTATTTT
.	TRBV11-2	TRBJ2-2	TRBD2	CASSFRLAGTGELFF	TGTGCCAGCAGCTTCAGACTAGCGGGAACCGGGGAGCTGTTTTTT
.	TRBV19	TRBJ1-2	TRBD1	CASKDRWGYGYTF	TGTGCCAGTAAGGACAGGTGGGGCTATGGCTACACCTTC
.	TRBV7-6	TRBJ1-2	TRBD1	CASSLSRQGVGYTF	TGTGCCAGCAGCTTATCTCGGCAGGGGGTAGGCTACACCTTC
once	TRBV7-2	TRBJ1-5	.	CASSLEGGRKPQHF	TGTGCCAGCAGCTTAGAGGGGGGGAGAAAGCCCCAGCATTTT
.	TRBV10-1	TRBJ2-3	TRBD2	CATAAGLAGGRDTQYF	TGCGCCACGGCCGCCGGACTAGCGGGGGGTAGAGATACGCAGTATTTT
few	TRBV14	TRBJ1-2	.	CASSQVGYYGYTF	TGTGCCAGCAGCCAAGTCGGGTACTATGGCTACACCTTC